This is a list of T cell receptor beta chains from one sample in a study of Ad26.COV2.S vaccination and SARS-CoV-2 variants. Generated by immunoSEQ multiplex PCR, the TCRdb table keeps only in-frame clones and is missing some. The sample lists 200,000 to 250,000 clones, around nine tenths occurring once. Sequencing was performed on peripheral blood, taken in a trial of Ad26.COV2.S vaccine versus placebo. These receptors all stem from a person aged 18-60 years who received the Ad26.COV2.S COVID-19 vaccine or a placebo. CDR3s include the opening cysteine and the closing phenylalanine or tryptophan. A D gene is named only where the DNA matches it firmly. Clone size is given for some rows only: seen once, a few or many times, or a class if the clone is expanded.

D,size,J,V,CDR3,DNA
TRBD1,.,TRBJ1-2,TRBV7-2,CASSLTGGVYGYTF,TGTGCCAGCAGCTTAACAGGGGGAGTCTATGGCTACACCTTC
TRBD1,.,TRBJ2-1,TRBV7-3,CASSFDRDNEQFF,TGTGCCAGCAGCTTCGACAGGGACAATGAGCAGTTCTTC
.,.,TRBJ2-5,TRBV27,CASSWEETQYF,TGTGCCAGCAGTTGGGAAGAGACCCAGTACTTC
TRBD2,.,TRBJ2-3,TRBV6-5,CASSRSGEADTQYF,TGTGCCAGCAGCCGTAGCGGGGAGGCAGATACGCAGTATTTT
.,.,TRBJ2-1,TRBV18,CASSPKVGGYNEQFF,TGTGCCAGCTCACCGAAAGTCGGGGGCTACAATGAGCAGTTCTTC
TRBD2,.,TRBJ2-1,TRBV5-1,CASSLGLAAFSSYNEQFF,TGCGCCAGCAGCTTGGGACTAGCGGCTTTTAGCTCCTACAATGAGCAGTTCTTC
.,.,TRBJ1-1,TRBV7-3,CASSAGTANTEAFF,TGTGCCAGCAGCGCAGGGACGGCGAACACTGAAGCTTTCTTT
TRBD1,.,TRBJ1-1,TRBV30,CAWRSDRGAEAFF,TGTGCCTGGAGATCGGACAGGGGTGCTGAAGCTTTCTTT
.,few,TRBJ1-1,TRBV10-3,CAISEGTPNTEAFF,TGTGCCATCAGTGAAGGGACACCGAACACTGAAGCTTTCTTT
.,.,TRBJ2-5,TRBV9,CASSVATLGTQYF,TGTGCCAGCAGCGTAGCTACTCTGGGGACCCAGTACTTC
.,.,TRBJ2-7,TRBV7-9,CASKQNYEQYF,TGTGCCAGCAAACAGAACTACGAGCAGTACTTC
TRBD1,.,TRBJ2-2,TRBV27,CASSFLRDRGLSGTGELFF,TGTGCCAGCAGTTTCCTCCGGGACAGGGGTCTATCAGGGACCGGGGAGCTGTTTTTT
.,.,TRBJ2-3,TRBV6-6,CASRTDPNPTQYF,TGTGCCAGCAGAACGGACCCAAACCCTACGCAGTATTTT
.,few,TRBJ1-1,TRBV15,CATSRDLKNTEAFF,TGTGCCACCAGCAGAGATCTAAAGAACACTGAAGCTTTCTTT
TRBD1,.,TRBJ1-2,TRBV19,CASSSQTGVYGYTF,TGTGCCAGTAGTTCCCAGACAGGGGTCTATGGCTACACCTTC
TRBD1,.,TRBJ2-7,TRBV5-8,CASSLTGTGVYEQYF,TGTGCCAGCAGCTTAACCGGGACAGGGGTCTACGAGCAGTACTTC
TRBD1,.,TRBJ2-5,TRBV7-2,CASSSDRAGGRETQYF,TGTGCCAGCAGCTCAGATCGGGCAGGGGGTCGGGAGACCCAGTACTTC
TRBD1,.,TRBJ2-1,TRBV7-9,CASSYRDRVAYNEQFF,TGTGCCAGCAGCTATCGCGACAGGGTTGCCTACAATGAGCAGTTCTTC
.,.,TRBJ2-7,TRBV4-3,CASSQDWGSSYEQYF,TGCGCCAGCAGCCAAGATTGGGGGTCCTCCTACGAGCAGTACTTC
TRBD1,few,TRBJ1-5,TRBV19,CASSIDTTGVSNQPQHF,TGTGCCAGTAGTATAGATACCACAGGGGTTAGCAATCAGCCCCAGCATTTT
.,few,TRBJ2-7,TRBV7-9,CASSSLMLGSSYEQYF,TGTGCCAGCAGCTCGCTCATGTTGGGGAGCTCCTACGAGCAGTACTTC
TRBD2,.,TRBJ2-7,TRBV29-1,CSVGNGRSYEQYF,TGCAGCGTTGGGAACGGGAGGAGCTACGAGCAGTACTTC
.,.,TRBJ1-6,TRBV7-2,CASSLEGMVNSPLHF,TGTGCCAGCAGCTTGGAGGGAATGGTGAATTCACCCCTCCACTTT
.,.,TRBJ2-3,TRBV24-1,CATSGGGVDTQYF,TGTGCCACCAGTGGGGGTGGGGTAGATACGCAGTATTTT
.,.,TRBJ2-1,TRBV5-8,CAGYMTSNEQFF,TGTGCCGGATACATGACGAGCAATGAGCAGTTCTTC